The present T cell receptor (beta chain) was sequenced within a study of CXCR3-negative and CXCR3-positive naive CD8 T cells. The authors prepared UMI-labeled TRB cDNA libraries by 5' RACE. Using the 5' RACE reads, TCRdb records one entry per CDR3 protein without DNA. Recorded for this sample: over 100,000 distinct CDR3 sequences. Regarding this clonotype: What it binds is not known.

Study results and limitations: Sequencing showed both naive subsets with comparably high diversity, and memory CD8+ cells much lower.

Per germline, CDR1 MNHEY and CDR2 SVGAGI. This CDR3 has 15 amino acids. The specimen sequenced was naive CXCR3- CD8+ T cells from blood. Subset meaning: CD45RO-CCR7+CD27+CD95- naive CD8+ T cells lacking CXCR3 (TNR3-). The receptor's source is a human donor in good health. Some clones in this sample may be carry-over from other donors' samples. This sequence joins TRBV6-5 and TRBJ2-1; the D gene TCRdb calls, TRBD1, cannot be checked with no DNA. The CDR3 region is CASSPLSGSYNEQFF.